This TCR beta chain was sequenced in a study of blood T cell repertoires in COVID-19. Background on the study: Samples came from the United States, Italy and Spain, spanning acute and convalescent COVID-19. Sources were T cells, B-cell-depleted T cells, or PBMCs; the material itself was cDNA or gDNA.

Germline CDR1 is SGHAT and CDR2 is FQDESV (reference sequence). The V segment lost 5 bases and the J segment 6 bases; nucleotides outside the gene matches: 3. CDR3 length: 15 amino acids. In the original workflow: Amplification of reference gene primers provided the estimated nucleated cell counts. TCRdb's copy holds only in-frame clones and misses some; the assay was immunoSEQ multiplex PCR. That table gives V, J and clone size, and the DNA gave D and trimming. The sample yields 95,000 to 110,000 clones, about nine tenths seen once. Specimen: peripheral blood. The origin of this receptor is a man over 45 with active or convalescent COVID-19. V gene TRBV11-1 combines with J gene TRBJ2-1; TRBD2 agrees at 14 bases. The CDR3 DNA follows: TGTGCCAGCAGCATGACTAGCGGGAGGGCCAATGAGCAGTTCTTC. Translation gives CASSMTSGRANEQFF.